A single sample gave rise to the 23 T cell receptor beta chains below, sequenced in a study of blood T cells in healthy people across ages. A second PCR of roughly 6 to 12 cycles used a sample-barcoded 5' primer and a J-beta primer mix. TCRdb ran MiXCR on the 5' RACE reads and lists one entry per CDR3 protein. The table records about 970,000 distinct CDR3 sequences, roughly 51% of them present only once. Material for sequencing was blood. Receptors originate from a woman aged 55 to 70 in good health.

The chain joins TRBV9 to TRBJ2-3; no firm D call. Trimming shortened V by 2 bases and J by 5 bases, and 18 bases separated the two germline ends. The CDR3 loop spans 16 amino acids. Germline CDR1 is SGDLS and CDR2 is YYNGEE. As DNA, the CDR3 is TGTGCCAGCAGCGTCCTCTCTTTGCCGAGTGGAGATACGCAGTATTTT. This encodes CASSVLSLPSGDTQYF.

This sequence joins TRBV3-1 and TRBJ2-1; unclear D gene. The V gene lost 2 bases and the J gene lost 11 bases, with 7 bases spanning the gap. Germline loops: CDR1 LGHDT, CDR2 YNNKEL (reference sequence). The CDR3 sequence is 11 residues long. The CDR3 is CASSQLRKQFF. Here the CDR3 DNA reads TGTGCCAGCAGCCAATTGCGGAAGCAGTTCTTC.

This CDR3 reads CASSLESLMRPSYEQYF. In DNA form, the CDR3 reads TGTGCCAGCAGCTTAGAGTCTTTGATGCGTCCTTCCTACGAGCAGTACTTC. The genes are TRBV11-2 and TRBJ2-7; no reliable D call. Germline V CDR1 and CDR2: SGHAT, FQNNGV. Trimming removed 0 bases from V and 1 base from J, with 16 bases in between. The CDR3 extends over 17 amino acids. The full variable domain, rest sourced from reference TRBV11-2 and TRBJ2-7, is EAGVAQSPRYKIIEKRQSVAFWCNPISGHATLYWYQQILGQGPKLLIQFQNNGVVDDSQLPKDRFSAERLKGVDSTLKIQPAKLEDSAVYLCASSLESLMRPSYEQYFGPGTRLTVT.

This clonotype has a handful of counts. The V and J genes are TRBV6-1 and TRBJ2-7, with D possibly TRBD2 on 6 matching bases. The germline V gene encodes CDR1 MNHNS and CDR2 SASEGT. CDR3 length: 14 residues. V was cut by 7 bases and J by 3 bases, with 16 bases left in between. The CDR3 nucleotides are TGTGCCAGCACCCAATGGCCGGGACTCTACGAGCAGTACTTC. This translates into CASTQWPGLYEQYF.

This clonotype showed up just a few times. CDR3 nucleotides: TGTGCCAGCAGTTCTGTGGGCAAGGCGGGAGGGAACTACCCATCTGGGACCCAGTACTTC. Translated, it gives CASSSVGKAGGNYPSGTQYF. This rearrangement joins TRBV6-5 to TRBJ2-5; 9 bases line up with TRBD2. Germline V CDR1 and CDR2: MNHEY, SVGAGI. Trimming took 4 bases from V and 7 from J; bases not matched to a gene: 25. This CDR3 spans 20 amino acids.

This clonotype came up a few times. The chain joins TRBV11-1 to TRBJ2-5; TRBD1 or TRBD2 may be the D gene (5 bases each). The CDR3 runs to 16 residues. The V and J ends lost 5 bases and 5 bases respectively, with 21 bases between them. Germline CDR1 and CDR2: SGHAT and FQDESV (reference sequence). Here the CDR3 DNA reads TGTGCCAGCAGCCATCCGGGACGCAGAAGAACGGAGACCCAGTACTTC. This gives the protein CASSHPGRRRTETQYF.

The V call is TRBV6-1, the J call TRBJ2-3; no clear D. Germline-derived CDR1 and CDR2 are MNHNS and SASEGT. V dropped 1 base and J dropped 7 bases, with 9 bases sitting between them. CDR3 length equals 13 residues. The CDR3 reads CASSEGTRHTQYF. The CDR3, as DNA: TGTGCCAGCAGTGAAGGGACGAGACATACGCAGTATTTT.

The genes are TRBV4-1 and TRBJ2-6; D gene unclear. The V end lost 1 base, the J end lost 0 bases, and 10 bases lay between the germline ends. Germline V CDR1 and CDR2: MGHRA, YSYEKL. The CDR3 is 17 amino acids. CDR3 sequence reads: CASSQGGSLSGANVLTF. The CDR3 coding sequence is TGCGCCAGCAGCCAAGGTGGCAGCCTCTCTGGGGCCAACGTCCTGACTTTC.

V gene TRBV20-1 combines with J gene TRBJ2-7, with 7 bases lining up with TRBD1. Germline assignment: CDR1 DFQATT and CDR2 SNEGSKA (reference sequence). The CDR3 consists of 12 residues. The ends lost 8 bases at V and 7 bases at J; junction bases unmatched: 11. The CDR3 protein is CSTGRGSGEQYF. CDR3 coding DNA: TGCAGTACGGGCAGGGGGTCGGGGGAGCAGTACTTC.

A few counts support this clonotype. The chain couples TRBV4-2 to TRBJ2-1, with 8 bases fitting TRBD2. V lost 3 bases to trimming and J lost 5 bases; unmatched junction nucleotides: 3. This CDR3 is built from 14 residues. Germline V lookup: CDR1 LGHNA, CDR2 YNFKEQ. This chain's CDR3 is CASSQGTRNNEQFF. The DNA for the CDR3 is TGTGCCAGCAGCCAGGGGACTAGGAACAATGAGCAGTTCTTC.

In this sample, this clonotype turned up once. Its ends do not fully match the called genes, so a read error is possible. This chain uses TRBV4-1 with TRBJ2-4; 9 positions match TRBD2. Germline-derived CDR1 and CDR2 are MGHRA and YSYEKL. This CDR3 is built from 15 residues. The CDR3 nucleotides are TGCGCCAGCAGCCAAGCCCCTAGCGGGAAGTACGAGCAGTACTTT. It specifies CASSQAPSGKYEQYF.

A word on this clonotype: This clone may be a read error of a much larger clone one base away. This chain joins TRBV29-1 and TRBJ2-3; 9 positions agree with TRBD2. The J segment lost 4 bases and the V segment lost 5 bases, leaving 10 bases of the junction unmatched. This CDR3 spans 15 amino acids. In germline, CDR1 is SQVTM, CDR2 ANQGSEA. The CDR3 coding sequence is TGCAGCGTTCGAGTAGCGGGAGCTGGCGCAGATACGCAGTATTTT. Encoded protein: CSVRVAGAGADTQYF.

The chain joins TRBV4-2 to TRBJ2-7, with D perhaps matching TRBD2 (6 bases). Between the trimmed V and J ends, which lost 7 bases and 7 bases, there was a span of 26 bases. There are 16 residues in the CDR3. Germline V lookup: CDR1 LGHNA, CDR2 YNFKEQ. CDR3: CASTKEEASAHNEQYF. In DNA, the CDR3 is TGTGCCAGCACCAAAGAGGAGGCTAGCGCCCACAATGAGCAGTACTTC.

This chain uses TRBV6-6 with TRBJ2-3; no definite D call. Per the germline V gene, CDR1 is MNHNY and CDR2 is SVGAGI (reference sequence). The CDR3 is made up of 12 amino acids. V lost 0 bases to trimming and J lost 9 bases, with 7 bases between them. The CDR3 loop reads CASSYSLPTQYF. Here the CDR3 DNA reads TGTGCCAGCAGTTACTCGTTGCCAACGCAGTATTTT.

The CDR3 reads CASKPLAGAPNTQYF. CDR3 coding DNA: TGTGCCAGCAAACCTCTAGCGGGAGCCCCAAATACGCAGTATTTT. The chain employs TRBV11-2 and TRBJ2-3, with 10 bases aligning to TRBD2. Germline CDR1 reads SGHAT; CDR2 reads FQNNGV. V was pared by 7 bases and J by 7 bases, with 11 bases of the junction left unmatched. The CDR3 extends over 15 amino acids.

This chain joins TRBV11-2 and TRBJ1-2, with 12 bases aligning to TRBD1. This CDR3 spans 15 amino acids. Germline V lookup: CDR1 SGHAT, CDR2 FQNNGV. CDR3 sequence (DNA): TGTGCAAGTGGGGACAGGGGGCTTTCTAACTATGGCTACACCTTC. This sequence encodes CASGDRGLSNYGYTF.

There are a few counts of this clonotype. The junction shows a germline mismatch at one end, possibly a read error. DNA of the CDR3: TGTGCCAGCAGATACTTGCGCAAAGCGGGAGGGCCTATGGTGGGAACAGATACGCAGTATTTT. Amino acid sequence: CASRYLRKAGGPMVGTDTQYF. The J gene is TRBJ2-3, the V gene TRBV6-5, with 10 bases aligning to TRBD2. CDR3 length equals 21 residues. Germline V gene data show CDR1 as MNHEY and CDR2 as SVGAGI.

The chain uses TRBV27 and TRBJ1-4, with unresolved D. This CDR3 has 13 amino acids. Germline V gene sequence: CDR1 MNHEY, CDR2 SMNVEV (reference sequence). In DNA, the CDR3 is TGTCCTCGAGAGCCTCAGTATTCTGAAAAACTGTTTTTT. Translating gives CPREPQYSEKLFF.

This chain joins TRBV3-1 and TRBJ2-7; D is unresolved. V lost 6 bases to trimming and J lost 5 bases, with 14 bases between them. CDR3 length: 13 amino acids. Germline V gene lookup returns CDR1 LGHDT and CDR2 YNNKEL (reference sequence). Here the CDR3 DNA reads TGTGCCAGCAGGAATGTCCTCGCGGACGAGCAGTACTTC. Its protein is CASRNVLADEQYF.

This clonotype has only a few counts. The chain employs TRBV11-2 and TRBJ1-4; D is perhaps TRBD1 (5 bases). Trimming removed 5 bases from V and 5 bases from J, with 15 bases in between. CDR3 length: 15 residues. Germline V lookup: CDR1 SGHAT, CDR2 FQNNGV. CDR3 sequence (DNA): TGTGCCAGCAGCGGCGCAGGGTGGGCAAATGAAAAACTGTTTTTT. It translates to CASSGAGWANEKLFF.

The rearrangement joins TRBV28 to TRBJ2-1, with a weak D call TRBD2 (6 bases). Germline V lookup: CDR1 MDHEN, CDR2 SYDVKM. This CDR3 region has 14 residues. V lost 7 bases, J lost 9 bases, and 19 bases lay in between. Here the CDR3 reads CASIRTGTSFEQFF. In DNA form, the CDR3 reads TGTGCCAGCATCCGGACGGGTACTAGCTTTGAGCAGTTCTTC.

This clonotype was found a few times. The chain joins TRBV29-1 to TRBJ2-1; perhaps TRBD2 as D (5 bases). CDR3 length equals 15 residues. Trimming took 4 bases from V and 0 from J, leaving 13 bases between them. CDR1 is SQVTM and CDR2 is ANQGSEA in the germline V gene. The CDR3 DNA follows: TGCAGCGTTGGTAAAAGCGGAAGCTCCTACAATGAGCAGTTCTTC. Translated, it gives CSVGKSGSSYNEQFF.

This clonotype was observed many times. V and J are TRBV29-1 and TRBJ2-7; weak D call: TRBD2 (6 bases). V was pared by 7 bases and J by 2 bases, with 12 bases between. The CDR3 has 12 amino acids. The germline V gene encodes CDR1 SQVTM and CDR2 ANQGSEA. The CDR3 nucleotides are TGCAGCGCGGGGGACCCAACCTACGAGCAGTACTTC. Its protein is CSAGDPTYEQYF.